This T cell receptor beta chain is drawn from a study of shared clonotypes between healthy human individuals. Trimming cost V 4 bases and J 4 bases; bases outside gene matches: 5. Germline loops: CDR1 SNHLY, CDR2 FYNNEI. This CDR3 is 15 amino acids long. Sequencing used immunoSEQ multiplex PCR; TCRdb keeps in-frame clones, though not all of them. The sample lists some 2.4 million clones; 93% were seen once. The receptor was isolated from a man between 18 and 29 years old in good health. Some clones in this sample may be carry-over from other donors' samples. The material sequenced was naive CD4+ T cells from PBMCs. Specified subset: CD45RA+ positively selected. This sequence joins TRBV2 and TRBJ2-2, with 8 bases that match TRBD1. The CDR3 sequence: CASSATGAPTGELFF. CDR3 in DNA: TGTGCCAGCAGTGCGACAGGGGCCCCCACCGGGGAGCTGTTTTTT.